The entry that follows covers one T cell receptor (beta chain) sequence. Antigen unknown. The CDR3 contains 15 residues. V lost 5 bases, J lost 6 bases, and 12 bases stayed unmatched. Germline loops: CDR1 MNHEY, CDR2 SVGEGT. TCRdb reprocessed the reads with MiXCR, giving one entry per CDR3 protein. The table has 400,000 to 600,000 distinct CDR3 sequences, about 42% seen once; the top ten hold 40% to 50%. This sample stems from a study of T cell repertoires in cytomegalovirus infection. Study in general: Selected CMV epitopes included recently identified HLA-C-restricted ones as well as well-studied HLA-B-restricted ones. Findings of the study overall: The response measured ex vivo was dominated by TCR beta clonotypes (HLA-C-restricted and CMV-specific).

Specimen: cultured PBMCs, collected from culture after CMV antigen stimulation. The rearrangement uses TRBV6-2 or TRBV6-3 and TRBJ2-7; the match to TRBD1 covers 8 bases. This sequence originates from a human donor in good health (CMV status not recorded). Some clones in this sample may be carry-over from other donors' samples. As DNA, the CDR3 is TGTGCCAGCAGTCCAAGGGGGACAGGAGCCCGCGAGCAGTACTTC. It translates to CASSPRGTGAREQYF.